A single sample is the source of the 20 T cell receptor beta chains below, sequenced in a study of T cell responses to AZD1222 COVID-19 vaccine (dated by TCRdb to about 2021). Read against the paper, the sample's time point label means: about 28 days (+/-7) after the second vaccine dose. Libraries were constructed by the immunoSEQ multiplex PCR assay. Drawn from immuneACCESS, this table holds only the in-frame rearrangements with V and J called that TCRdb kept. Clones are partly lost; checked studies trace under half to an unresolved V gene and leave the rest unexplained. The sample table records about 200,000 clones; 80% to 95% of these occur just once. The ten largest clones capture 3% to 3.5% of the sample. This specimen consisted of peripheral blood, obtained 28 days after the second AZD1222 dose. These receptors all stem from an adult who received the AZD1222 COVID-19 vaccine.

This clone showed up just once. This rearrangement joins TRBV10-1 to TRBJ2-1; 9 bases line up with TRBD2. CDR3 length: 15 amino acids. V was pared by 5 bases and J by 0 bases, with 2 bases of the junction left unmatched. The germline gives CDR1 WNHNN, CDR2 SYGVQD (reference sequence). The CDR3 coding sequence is TGCGCCAGCAGTTTTAGCGGGAGCTCCTACAATGAGCAGTTCTTC. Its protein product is CASSFSGSSYNEQFF.

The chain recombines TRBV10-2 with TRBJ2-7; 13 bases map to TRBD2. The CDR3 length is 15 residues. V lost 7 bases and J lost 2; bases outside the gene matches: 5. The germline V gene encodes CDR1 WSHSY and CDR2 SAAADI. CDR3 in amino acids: CASTWTSGGTYEQYF. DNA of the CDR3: TGCGCCAGCACGTGGACTAGCGGGGGTACCTACGAGCAGTACTTC.

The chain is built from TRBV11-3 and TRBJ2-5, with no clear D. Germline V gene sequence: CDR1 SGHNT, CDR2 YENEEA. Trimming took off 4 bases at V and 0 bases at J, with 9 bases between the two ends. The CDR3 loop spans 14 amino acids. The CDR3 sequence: CASSSFLYQETQYF. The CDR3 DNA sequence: TGTGCCAGCAGCTCCTTCCTTTACCAAGAGACCCAGTACTTC. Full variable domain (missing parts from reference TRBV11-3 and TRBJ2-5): EAGVVQSPRYKIIEKKQPVAFWCNPISGHNTLYWYLQNLGQGPELLIRYENEEAVDDSQLPKDRFSAERLKGVDSTLKIQPAELGDSAVYLCASSSFLYQETQYFGPGTRLLVL.

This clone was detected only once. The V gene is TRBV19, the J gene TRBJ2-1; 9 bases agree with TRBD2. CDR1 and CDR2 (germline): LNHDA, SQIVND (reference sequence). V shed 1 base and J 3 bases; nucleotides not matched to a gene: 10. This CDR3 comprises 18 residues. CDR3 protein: CASSIGWKLAGGYNEQFF. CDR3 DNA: TGTGCCAGTAGTATAGGATGGAAACTAGCGGGTGGCTACAATGAGCAGTTCTTC.

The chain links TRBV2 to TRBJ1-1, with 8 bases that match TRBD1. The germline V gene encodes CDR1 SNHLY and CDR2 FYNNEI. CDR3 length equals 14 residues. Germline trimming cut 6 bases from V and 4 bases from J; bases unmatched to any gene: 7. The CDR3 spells CASSLRQGITEAFF. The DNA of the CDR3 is TGTGCCAGCAGCCTCCGACAGGGGATCACTGAAGCTTTCTTT.

The CDR3 region is CASSLRGQATEQEQYF. As DNA, the CDR3 is TGTGCCAGCAGTTTGAGGGGGCAGGCGACCGAACAGGAGCAGTACTTC. The rearrangement joins TRBV28 to TRBJ2-7; 7 positions match TRBD1. CDR3 length equals 16 residues. V gave up 3 bases and J gave up 7 bases; unmatched junction bases: 15. CDR1 and CDR2 from the germline V gene are MDHEN and SYDVKM.

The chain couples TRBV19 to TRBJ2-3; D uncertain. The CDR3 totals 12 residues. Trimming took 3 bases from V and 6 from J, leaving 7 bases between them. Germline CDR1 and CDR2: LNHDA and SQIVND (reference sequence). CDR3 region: CASSIPEDTQYF. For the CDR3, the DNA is TGTGCCAGTAGTATCCCTGAGGATACGCAGTATTTT.

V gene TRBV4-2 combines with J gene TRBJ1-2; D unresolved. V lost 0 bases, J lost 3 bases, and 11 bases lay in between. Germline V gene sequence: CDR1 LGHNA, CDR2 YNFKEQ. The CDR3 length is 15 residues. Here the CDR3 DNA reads TGTGCCAGCAGCCAAGAAGTGGTCGGAGACTATGGCTACACCTTC. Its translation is CASSQEVVGDYGYTF.

Here the CDR3 reads CASSTRGRSSTDTQYF. The CDR3 nucleotides read TGTGCCAGCAGCACCCGCGGGAGGTCCAGCACAGATACGCAGTATTTT. The chain has TRBV11-2 and TRBJ2-3, with 8 positions matching TRBD2. The CDR3 is made up of 16 amino acids. J gave up 0 bases and V 5 bases, and 7 bases lay outside the gene matches. CDR1 is SGHAT, CDR2 FQNNGV, per germline.

The CDR3: CASSPRGRGSGRLYNEQFF. For the CDR3, the DNA is TGTGCCAGCAGCCCAAGAGGTCGGGGGAGCGGGAGGCTTTACAATGAGCAGTTCTTC. V is TRBV3-1 (or the pseudogene TRBV3-2) and J is TRBJ2-1; TRBD2 matches 9 bases. With V trimmed by 4 bases and J by 4 bases, 17 bases remained unmatched. The CDR3 is 19 residues long. From germline, CDR1 is LGHDT and CDR2 YNNKEL (reference sequence).

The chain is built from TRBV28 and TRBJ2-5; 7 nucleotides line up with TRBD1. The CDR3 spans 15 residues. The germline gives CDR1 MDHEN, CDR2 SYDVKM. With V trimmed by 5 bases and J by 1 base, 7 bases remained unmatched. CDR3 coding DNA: TGTGCCAGCAGTCCCACAGGGGAAATCCAAGAGACCCAGTACTTC. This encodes CASSPTGEIQETQYF. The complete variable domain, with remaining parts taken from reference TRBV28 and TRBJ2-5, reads DVKVTQSSRYLVKRTGEKVFLECVQDMDHENMFWYRQDPGLGLRLIYFSYDVKMKEKGDIPEGYSVSREKKERFSLILESASTNQTSMYLCASSPTGEIQETQYFGPGTRLLVL.

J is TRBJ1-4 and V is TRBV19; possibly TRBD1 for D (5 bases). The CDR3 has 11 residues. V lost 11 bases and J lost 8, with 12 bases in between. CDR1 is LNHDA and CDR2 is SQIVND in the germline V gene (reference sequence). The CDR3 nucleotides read TGTGCCTCGGGGGTTGAGGAAAAACTGTTTTTT. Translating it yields CASGVEEKLFF.

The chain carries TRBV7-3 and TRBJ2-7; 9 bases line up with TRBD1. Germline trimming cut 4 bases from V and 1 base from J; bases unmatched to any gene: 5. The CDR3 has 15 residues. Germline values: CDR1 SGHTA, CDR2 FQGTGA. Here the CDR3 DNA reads TGTGCCAGCAGCTGCCGGGACAGGGATTCCTACGAGCAGTACTTC. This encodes CASSCRDRDSYEQYF.

The DNA of the CDR3 is TGTGCCAGCAGGGGAGATAGCAATCAGCCCCAGCATTTT. It is translated as CASRGDSNQPQHF. The chain has TRBV6-5 and TRBJ1-5; D gene ambiguous. This CDR3 is built from 13 residues. Trimming pared 6 bases from V and 0 bases from J, leaving 6 bases between. From germline, CDR1 is MNHEY and CDR2 SVGAGI.

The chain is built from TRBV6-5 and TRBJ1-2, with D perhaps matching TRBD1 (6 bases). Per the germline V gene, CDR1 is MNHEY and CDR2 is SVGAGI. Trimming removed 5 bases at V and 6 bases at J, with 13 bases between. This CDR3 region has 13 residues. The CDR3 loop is CASSQGRSHGYTF. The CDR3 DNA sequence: TGTGCCAGCAGTCAGGGGAGGTCGCATGGCTACACCTTC.

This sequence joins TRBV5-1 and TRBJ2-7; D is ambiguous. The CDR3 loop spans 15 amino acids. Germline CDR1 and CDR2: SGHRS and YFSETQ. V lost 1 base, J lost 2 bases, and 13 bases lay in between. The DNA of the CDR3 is TGCGCCAGCAGCTTGTCACTCGTCGAGACCTACGAGCAGTACTTC. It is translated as CASSLSLVETYEQYF. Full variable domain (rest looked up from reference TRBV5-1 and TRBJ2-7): KAGVTQTPRYLIKTRGQQVTLSCSPISGHRSVSWYQQTPGQGLQFLFEYFSETQRNKGNFPGRFSGRQFSNSRSEMNVSTLELGDSALYLCASSLSLVETYEQYFGPGTRLTVT.

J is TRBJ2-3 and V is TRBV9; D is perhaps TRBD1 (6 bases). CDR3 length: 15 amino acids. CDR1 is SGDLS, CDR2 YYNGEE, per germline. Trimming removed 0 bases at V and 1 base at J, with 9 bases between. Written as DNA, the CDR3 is TGTGCCAGCAGCGTAGACCAGGGGCGCACAGATACGCAGTATTTT. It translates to CASSVDQGRTDTQYF. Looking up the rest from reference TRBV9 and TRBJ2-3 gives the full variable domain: DSGVTQTPKHLITATGQRVTLRCSPRSGDLSVYWYQQSLDQGLQFLIQYYNGEERAKGNILERFSAQQFPDLHSELNLSSLELGDSALYFCASSVDQGRTDTQYFGPGTRLTVL.

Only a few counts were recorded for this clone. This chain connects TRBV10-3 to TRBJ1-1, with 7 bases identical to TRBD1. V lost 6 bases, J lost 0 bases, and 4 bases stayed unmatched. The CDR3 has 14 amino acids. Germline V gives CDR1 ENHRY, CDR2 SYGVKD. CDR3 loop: CAISSGTVNTEAFF. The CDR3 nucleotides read TGTGCCATCAGCTCCGGGACAGTGAACACTGAAGCTTTCTTT.

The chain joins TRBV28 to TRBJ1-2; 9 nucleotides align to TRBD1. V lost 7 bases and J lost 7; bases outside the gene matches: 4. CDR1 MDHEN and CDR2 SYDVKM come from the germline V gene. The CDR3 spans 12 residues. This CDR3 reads CASNRGRSGYTF. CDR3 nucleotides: TGTGCCAGCAACAGGGGGCGGAGTGGCTACACCTTC.

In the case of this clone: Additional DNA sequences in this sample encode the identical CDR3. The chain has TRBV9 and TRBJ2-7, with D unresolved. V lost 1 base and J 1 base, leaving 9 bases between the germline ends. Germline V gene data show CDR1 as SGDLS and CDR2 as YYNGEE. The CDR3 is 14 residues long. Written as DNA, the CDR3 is TGTGCCAGCAGCGTATCGGGCGGTTCCTACGAGCAGTACTTC. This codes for CASSVSGGSYEQYF.